This T cell receptor beta chain derives from a study of radiation and T cells in renal cell carcinoma. Measured with immunoSEQ multiplex PCR; TCRdb has only the in-frame clones, and not every one. The repertoire holds 120,000 to 150,000 clones, with about 88% as singletons. The time point: baseline pretreatment blood. Specified treatment: 15 Gy SBRT to primary tumor, nephrectomy 4 weeks later. Germline CDR1 is SGHDT and CDR2 is YYEEEE. V gave up 2 bases and J gave up 2 bases, with 12 bases separating them. CDR3 length: 15 residues. The clonotype was recovered from an older woman with renal cell carcinoma. The gene calls are TRBV5-6 and TRBJ2-3, with unresolved D. Sequenced material: blood, taken from a patient whose treatment included radiotherapy and nephrectomy. The CDR3 sequence is CASSFRTDLTDTQYF. CDR3 bases: TGTGCCAGCAGCTTTCGGACCGACCTCACAGATACGCAGTATTTT. Drawing the rest from reference TRBV5-6 and TRBJ2-3, the complete variable domain is DAGVTQSPTHLIKTRGQQVTLRCSPKSGHDTVSWYQQALGQGPQFIFQYYEEEERQRGNFPDRFSGHQFPNYSSELNVNALLLGDSALYLCASSFRTDLTDTQYFGPGTRLTVL.